This TCR beta chain was sequenced for a study of blood T cell repertoires in COVID-19. About the research overall: Recovered status in Cohort 3 required two negative PCRs, clearance, or symptom resolution.

All enrollees were about 18 to 100 years old and from 20 to 30 US areas. The ends lost 5 bases at V and 6 bases at J; junction bases unmatched: 5. The CDR3 loop spans 15 amino acids. The V gene's germline CDR1 is SGHTA and CDR2 FQGNSA. Generated by immunoSEQ multiplex PCR, the TCRdb table keeps only in-frame clones and is missing some. Counted here are fewer than 350,000 clones, 88% occurring once; the ten biggest clones make up roughly 2%. Specimen: PBMCs or T cells enriched from blood (not recorded which). The sequence was obtained from a woman aged 55-69 years in a cohort exposed to, infected with or recovered from COVID-19 (not recorded which). The chain has TRBV7-2 and TRBJ2-2, with TRBD2 identical over 11 bases. In DNA form, the CDR3 reads TGTGCCAGCAGCCCTAGCGGGAGGATCGCCGGGGAGCTGTTTTTT. This encodes CASSPSGRIAGELFF.